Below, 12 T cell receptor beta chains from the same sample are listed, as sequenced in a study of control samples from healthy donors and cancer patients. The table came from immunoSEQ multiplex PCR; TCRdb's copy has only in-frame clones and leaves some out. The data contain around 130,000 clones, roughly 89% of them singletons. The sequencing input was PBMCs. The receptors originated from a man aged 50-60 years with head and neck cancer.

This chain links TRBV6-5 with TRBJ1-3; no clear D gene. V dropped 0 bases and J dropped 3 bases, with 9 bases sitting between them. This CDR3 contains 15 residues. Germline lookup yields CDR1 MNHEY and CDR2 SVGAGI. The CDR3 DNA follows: TGTGCCAGCAGTTACTCAGAGGCCCTTGGAAACACCATATATTTT. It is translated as CASSYSEALGNTIYF.

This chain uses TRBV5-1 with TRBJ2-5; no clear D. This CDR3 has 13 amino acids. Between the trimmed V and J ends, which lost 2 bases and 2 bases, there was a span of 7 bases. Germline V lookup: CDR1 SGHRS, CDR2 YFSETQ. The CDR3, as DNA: TGCGCCAGCAGCTTCTGGGGTCAAGAGACCCAGTACTTC. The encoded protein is CASSFWGQETQYF.

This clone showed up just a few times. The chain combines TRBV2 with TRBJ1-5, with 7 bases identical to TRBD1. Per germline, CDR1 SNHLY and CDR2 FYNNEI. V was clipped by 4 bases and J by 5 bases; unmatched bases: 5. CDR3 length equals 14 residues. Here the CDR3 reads CASSGGGGYQPQHF. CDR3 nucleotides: TGTGCCAGCAGTGGAGGAGGGGGCTATCAGCCCCAGCATTTT. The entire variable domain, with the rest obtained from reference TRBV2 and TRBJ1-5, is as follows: EPEVTQTPSHQVTQMGQEVILRCVPISNHLYFYWYRQILGQKVEFLVSFYNNEISEKSEIFDDQFSVERPDGSNFTLKIRSTKLEDSAMYFCASSGGGGYQPQHFGDGTRLSIL.

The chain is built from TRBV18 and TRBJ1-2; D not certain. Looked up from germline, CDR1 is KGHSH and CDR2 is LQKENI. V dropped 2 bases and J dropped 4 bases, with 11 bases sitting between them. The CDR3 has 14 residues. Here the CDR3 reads CASSPGEGPYGYTF. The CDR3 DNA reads TGTGCCAGCTCACCAGGGGAAGGACCCTATGGCTACACCTTC.

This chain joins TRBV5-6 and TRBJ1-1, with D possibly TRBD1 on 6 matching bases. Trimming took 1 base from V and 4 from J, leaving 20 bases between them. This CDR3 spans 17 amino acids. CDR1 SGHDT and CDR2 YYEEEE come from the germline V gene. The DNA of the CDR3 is TGTGCCAGCAGCTTGTGGGGCAGGGCCGAGGGGGGCACTGAAGCTTTCTTT. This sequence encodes CASSLWGRAEGGTEAFF.

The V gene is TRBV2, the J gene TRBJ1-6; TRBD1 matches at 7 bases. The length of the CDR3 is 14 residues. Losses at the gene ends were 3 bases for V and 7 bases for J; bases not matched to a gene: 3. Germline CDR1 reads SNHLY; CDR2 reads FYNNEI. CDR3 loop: CASSDEGANSPLHF. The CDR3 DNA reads TGTGCCAGCAGTGATGAGGGGGCCAATTCACCCCTCCACTTT.

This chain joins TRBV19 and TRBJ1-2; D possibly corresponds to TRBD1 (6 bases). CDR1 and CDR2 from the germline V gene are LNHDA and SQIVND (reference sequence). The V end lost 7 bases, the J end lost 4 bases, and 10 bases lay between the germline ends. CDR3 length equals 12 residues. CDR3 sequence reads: CASKGDIYGYTF. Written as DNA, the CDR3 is TGTGCCAGTAAAGGGGACATCTATGGCTACACCTTC. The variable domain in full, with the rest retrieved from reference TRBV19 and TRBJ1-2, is DGGITQSPKYLFRKEGQNVTLSCEQNLNHDAMYWYRQDPGQGLRLIYYSQIVNDFQKGDIAEGYSVSREKKESFPLTVTSAQKNPTAFYLCASKGDIYGYTFGSGTRLTVV.

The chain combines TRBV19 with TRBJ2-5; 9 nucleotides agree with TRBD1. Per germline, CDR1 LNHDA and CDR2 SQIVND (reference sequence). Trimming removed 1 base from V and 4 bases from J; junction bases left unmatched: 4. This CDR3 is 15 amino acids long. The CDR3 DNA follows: TGTGCCAGTAGTATAGGGAACAGGGGGCTAGAGACCCAGTACTTC. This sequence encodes CASSIGNRGLETQYF.

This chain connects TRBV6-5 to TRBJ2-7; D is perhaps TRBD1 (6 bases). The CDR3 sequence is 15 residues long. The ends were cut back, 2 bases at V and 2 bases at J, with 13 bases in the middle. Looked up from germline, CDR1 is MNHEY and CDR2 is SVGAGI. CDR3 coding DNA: TGTGCCAGCAGTTACGATGGACAGATGACCTACGAGCAGTACTTC. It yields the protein CASSYDGQMTYEQYF.

CDR3 loop: CASSLLEWSYNEQFF. The CDR3, as DNA: TGTGCCAGCAGCTTATTGGAGTGGTCCTACAATGAGCAGTTCTTC. This chain connects TRBV5-5 to TRBJ2-1; D remains ambiguous. The V and J ends lost 2 bases and 1 base respectively, with 10 bases between them. The CDR3 sequence is 15 residues long. Germline CDR1 SGHKS, CDR2 YYEKEE (reference sequence).

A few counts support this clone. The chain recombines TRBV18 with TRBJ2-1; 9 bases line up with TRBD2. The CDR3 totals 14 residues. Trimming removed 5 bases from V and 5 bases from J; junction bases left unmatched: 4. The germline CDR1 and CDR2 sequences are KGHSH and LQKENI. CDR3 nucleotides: TGTGCCAGCTCAGAGACTAGCGGAGACAATGAGCAGTTCTTC. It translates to CASSETSGDNEQFF.

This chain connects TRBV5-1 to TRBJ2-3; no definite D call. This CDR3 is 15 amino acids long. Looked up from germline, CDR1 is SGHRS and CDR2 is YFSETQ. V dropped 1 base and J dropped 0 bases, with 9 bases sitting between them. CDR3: CASSLRADSTDTQYF. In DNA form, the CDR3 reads TGCGCCAGCAGCTTGAGAGCCGATAGCACAGATACGCAGTATTTT.